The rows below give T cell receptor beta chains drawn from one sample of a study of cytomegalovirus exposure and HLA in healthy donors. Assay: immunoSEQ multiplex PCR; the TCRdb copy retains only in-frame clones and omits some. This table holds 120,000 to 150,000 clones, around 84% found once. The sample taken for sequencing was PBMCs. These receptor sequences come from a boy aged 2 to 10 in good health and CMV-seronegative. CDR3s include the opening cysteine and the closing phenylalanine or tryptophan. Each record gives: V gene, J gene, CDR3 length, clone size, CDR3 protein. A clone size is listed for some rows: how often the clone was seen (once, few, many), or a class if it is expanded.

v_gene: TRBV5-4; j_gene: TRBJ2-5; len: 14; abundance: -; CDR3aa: CASSTGTSQETQYF
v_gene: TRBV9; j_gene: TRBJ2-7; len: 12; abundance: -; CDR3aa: CASSNDGYEQYF
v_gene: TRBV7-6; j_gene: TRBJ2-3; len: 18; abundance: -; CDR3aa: CASSLALLAGGRPDTQYF
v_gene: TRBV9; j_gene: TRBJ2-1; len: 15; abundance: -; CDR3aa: CASSFRDSFDNEQFF
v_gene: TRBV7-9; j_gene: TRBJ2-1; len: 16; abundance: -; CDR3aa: CASSPAGAPSPNEQFF
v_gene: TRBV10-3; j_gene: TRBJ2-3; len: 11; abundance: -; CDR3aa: CATGYTDTQYF
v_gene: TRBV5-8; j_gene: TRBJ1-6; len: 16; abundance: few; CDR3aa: CASSLDRSSYNSPLHF
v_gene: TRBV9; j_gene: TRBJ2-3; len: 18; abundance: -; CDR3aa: CASSPHIRTSGGGDTQYF
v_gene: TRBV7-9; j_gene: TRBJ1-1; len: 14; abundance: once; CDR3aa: CASSLLDRDTEAFF
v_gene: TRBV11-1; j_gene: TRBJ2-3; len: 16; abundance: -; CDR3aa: CASSFPVGSYTNTQYF
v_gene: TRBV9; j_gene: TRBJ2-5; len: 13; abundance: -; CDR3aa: CASAGTGQETQYF
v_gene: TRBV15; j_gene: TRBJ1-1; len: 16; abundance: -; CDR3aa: CATSSSLRTASTEAFF
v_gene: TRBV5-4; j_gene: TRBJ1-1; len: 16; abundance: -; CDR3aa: CASSGGQGPRGTEAFF
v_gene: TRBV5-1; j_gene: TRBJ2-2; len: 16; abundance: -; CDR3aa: CASARGLQQTPGELFF
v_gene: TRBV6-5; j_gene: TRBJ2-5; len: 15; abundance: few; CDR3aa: CASSYLSGRAETQYF
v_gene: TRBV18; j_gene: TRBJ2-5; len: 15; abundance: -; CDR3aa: CASSRSGTGSLGQYF
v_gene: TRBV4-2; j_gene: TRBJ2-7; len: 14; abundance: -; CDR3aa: CASSQDWGVPEQYF
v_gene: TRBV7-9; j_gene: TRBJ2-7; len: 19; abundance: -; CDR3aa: CSSSQQIPSTGQGSYEQYF
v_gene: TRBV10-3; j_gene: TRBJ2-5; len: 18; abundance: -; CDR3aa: CAISEPSSGGLRRETQYF
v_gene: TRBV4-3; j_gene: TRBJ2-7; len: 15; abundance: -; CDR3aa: CASSPGQGIFNEQYF
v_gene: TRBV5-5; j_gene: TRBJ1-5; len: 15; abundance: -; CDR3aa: CASSSTGIINQPQHF
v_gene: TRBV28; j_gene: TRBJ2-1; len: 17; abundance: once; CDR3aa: CASSFSQGTISYNEQFF
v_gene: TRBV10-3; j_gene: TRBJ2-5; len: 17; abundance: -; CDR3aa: CAISVLGQRANQETQYF
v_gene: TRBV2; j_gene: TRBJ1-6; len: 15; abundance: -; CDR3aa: CASSGDRANNSPLHF
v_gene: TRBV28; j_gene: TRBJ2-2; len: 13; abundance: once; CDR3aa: CASSRRYTGELFF
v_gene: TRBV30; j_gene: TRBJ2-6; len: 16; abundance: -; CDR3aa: CAWSSKQGTGANVLTF
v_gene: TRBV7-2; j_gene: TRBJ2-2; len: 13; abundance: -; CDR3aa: CASSSPRAGELFF
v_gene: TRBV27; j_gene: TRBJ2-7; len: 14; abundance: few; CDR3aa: CASSSYGGTYEQYF
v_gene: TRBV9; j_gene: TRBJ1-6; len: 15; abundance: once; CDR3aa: CASSEGLTGTSPLHF
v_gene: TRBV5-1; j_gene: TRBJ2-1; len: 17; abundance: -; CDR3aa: CASSVRLGHTSYNEKFF
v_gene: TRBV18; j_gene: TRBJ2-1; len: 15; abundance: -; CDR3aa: CASSPPAGGRNEQFF
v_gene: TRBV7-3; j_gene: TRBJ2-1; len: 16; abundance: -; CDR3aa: CASSRRTSGRGNEQFF